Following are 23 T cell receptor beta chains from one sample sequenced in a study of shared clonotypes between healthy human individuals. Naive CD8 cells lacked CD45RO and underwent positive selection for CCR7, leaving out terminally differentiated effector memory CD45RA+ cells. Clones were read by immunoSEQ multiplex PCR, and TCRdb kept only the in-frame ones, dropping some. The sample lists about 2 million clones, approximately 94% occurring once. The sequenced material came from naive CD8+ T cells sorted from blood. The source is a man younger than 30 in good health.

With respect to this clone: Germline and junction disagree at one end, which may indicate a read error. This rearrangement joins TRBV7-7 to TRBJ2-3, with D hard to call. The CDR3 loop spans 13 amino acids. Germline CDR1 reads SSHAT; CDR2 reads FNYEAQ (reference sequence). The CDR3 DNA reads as TGTGCTAGCAGCTTACTTCCGACAGATACGCAGTATTTT. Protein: CASSLLPTDTQYF.

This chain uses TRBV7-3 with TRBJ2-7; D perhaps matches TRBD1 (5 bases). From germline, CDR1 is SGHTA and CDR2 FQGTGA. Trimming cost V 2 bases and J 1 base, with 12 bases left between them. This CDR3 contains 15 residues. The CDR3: CASSLDAGQSYEQYF. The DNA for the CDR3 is TGTGCCAGCAGCTTAGATGCCGGACAATCCTACGAGCAGTACTTC.

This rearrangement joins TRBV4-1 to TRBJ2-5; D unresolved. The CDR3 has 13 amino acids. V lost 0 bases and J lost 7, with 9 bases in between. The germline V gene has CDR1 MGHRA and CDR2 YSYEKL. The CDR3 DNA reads TGCGCCAGCAGCCAAGAAAACCTTGGGACCCAGTACTTC. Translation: CASSQENLGTQYF.

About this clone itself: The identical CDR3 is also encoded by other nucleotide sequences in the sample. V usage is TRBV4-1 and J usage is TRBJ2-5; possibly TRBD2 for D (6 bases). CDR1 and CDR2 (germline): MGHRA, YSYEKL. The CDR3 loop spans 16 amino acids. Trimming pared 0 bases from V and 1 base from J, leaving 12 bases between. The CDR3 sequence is CASSQEVGTFQETQYF. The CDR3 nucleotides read TGCGCCAGCAGCCAAGAGGTAGGGACTTTCCAAGAGACCCAGTACTTC.

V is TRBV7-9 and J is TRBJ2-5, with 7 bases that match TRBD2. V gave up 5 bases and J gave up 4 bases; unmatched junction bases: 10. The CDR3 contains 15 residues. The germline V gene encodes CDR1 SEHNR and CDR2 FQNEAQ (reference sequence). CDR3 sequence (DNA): TGTGCCAGCAGCGACGGGACTACCATTAGAGAGACCCAGTACTTC. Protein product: CASSDGTTIRETQYF. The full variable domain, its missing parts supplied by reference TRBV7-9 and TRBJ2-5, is DTGVSQNPRHKITKRGQNVTFRCDPISEHNRLYWYRQTLGQGPEFLTYFQNEAQLEKSRLLSDRFSAERPKGSFSTLEIQRTEQGDSAMYLCASSDGTTIRETQYFGPGTRLLVL.

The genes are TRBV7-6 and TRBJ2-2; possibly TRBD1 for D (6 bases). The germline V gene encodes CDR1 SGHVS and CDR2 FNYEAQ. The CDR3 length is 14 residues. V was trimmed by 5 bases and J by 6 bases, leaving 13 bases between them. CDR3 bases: TGTGCCAGCAGCCCAGAACAGGGCCCCGGGGAGCTGTTTTTT. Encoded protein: CASSPEQGPGELFF.

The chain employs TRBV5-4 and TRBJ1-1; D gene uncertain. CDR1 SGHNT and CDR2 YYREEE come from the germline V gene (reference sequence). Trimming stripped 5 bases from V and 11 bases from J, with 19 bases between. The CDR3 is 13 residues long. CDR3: CASSLEDGQEAFF. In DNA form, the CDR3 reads TGTGCCAGCAGTTTAGAGGACGGGCAGGAGGCTTTCTTT.

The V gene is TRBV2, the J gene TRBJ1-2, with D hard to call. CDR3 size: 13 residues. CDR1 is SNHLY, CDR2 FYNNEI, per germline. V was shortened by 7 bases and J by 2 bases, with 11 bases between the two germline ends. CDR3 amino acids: CASIRTENYGYTF. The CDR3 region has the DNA TGTGCCAGCATTAGGACTGAAAACTATGGCTACACCTTC.

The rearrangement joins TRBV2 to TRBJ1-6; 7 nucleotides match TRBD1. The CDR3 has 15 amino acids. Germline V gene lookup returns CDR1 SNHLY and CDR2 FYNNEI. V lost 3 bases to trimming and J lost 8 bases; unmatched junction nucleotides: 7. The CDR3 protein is CASSEGPDRDSPLHF. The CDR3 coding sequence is TGTGCCAGCAGTGAGGGTCCCGACAGGGATTCACCCCTCCACTTT.

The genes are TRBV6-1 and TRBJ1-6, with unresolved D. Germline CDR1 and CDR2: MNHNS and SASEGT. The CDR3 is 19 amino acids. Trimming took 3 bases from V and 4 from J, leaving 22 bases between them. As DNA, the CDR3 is TGTGCCAGCAGTGACCCTAGGGATAGGGATCGCTATTATAATTCACCCCTCCACTTT. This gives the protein CASSDPRDRDRYYNSPLHF.

In nucleotides, the CDR3 is TGTGCCAGCAGCCAAGGGACAGGGGGAGCTGAAGCTTTCTTT. Translating it yields CASSQGTGGAEAFF. The rearrangement uses TRBV9 and TRBJ1-1; the match to TRBD1 covers 11 bases. The length of the CDR3 is 14 residues. Per germline, CDR1 SGDLS and CDR2 YYNGEE. V lost 4 bases to trimming and J lost 6 bases; unmatched junction nucleotides: 5.

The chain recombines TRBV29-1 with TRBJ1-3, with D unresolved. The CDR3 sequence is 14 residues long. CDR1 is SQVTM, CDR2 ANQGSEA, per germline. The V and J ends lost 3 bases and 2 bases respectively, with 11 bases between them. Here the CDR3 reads CSVDMHGTGNTIYF. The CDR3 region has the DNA TGCAGCGTTGATATGCACGGAACTGGAAACACCATATATTTT. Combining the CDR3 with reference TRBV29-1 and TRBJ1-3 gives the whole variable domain SAVISQKPSRDICQRGTSLTIQCQVDSQVTMMFWYRQQPGQSLTLIATANQGSEATYESGFVIDKFPISRPNLTFSTLTVSNMSPEDSSIYLCSVDMHGTGNTIYFGEGSWLTVV.

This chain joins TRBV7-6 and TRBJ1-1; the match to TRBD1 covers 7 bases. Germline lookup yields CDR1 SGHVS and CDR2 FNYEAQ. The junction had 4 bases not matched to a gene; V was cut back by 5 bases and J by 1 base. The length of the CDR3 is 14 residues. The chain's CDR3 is CASSQDRANTEAFF. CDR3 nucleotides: TGTGCCAGCAGCCAAGACAGGGCGAACACTGAAGCTTTCTTT.

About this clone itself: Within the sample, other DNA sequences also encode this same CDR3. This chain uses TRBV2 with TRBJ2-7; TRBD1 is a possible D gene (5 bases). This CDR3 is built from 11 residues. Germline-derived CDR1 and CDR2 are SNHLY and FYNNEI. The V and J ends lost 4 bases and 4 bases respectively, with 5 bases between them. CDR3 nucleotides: TGTGCCAGCAGTGCAGGGTACGAGCAGTACTTC. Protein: CASSAGYEQYF.

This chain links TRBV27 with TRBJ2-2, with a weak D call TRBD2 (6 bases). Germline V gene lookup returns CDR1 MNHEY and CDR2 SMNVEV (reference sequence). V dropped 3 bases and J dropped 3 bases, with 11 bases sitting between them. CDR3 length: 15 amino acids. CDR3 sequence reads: CASSLEGTYTGELFF. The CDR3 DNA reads TGTGCCAGCAGTTTGGAGGGCACCTACACCGGGGAGCTGTTTTTT.

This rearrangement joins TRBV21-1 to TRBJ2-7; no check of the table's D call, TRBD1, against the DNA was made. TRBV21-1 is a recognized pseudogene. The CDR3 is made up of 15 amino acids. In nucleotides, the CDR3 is TGTGCCAACAGCCCGGACGCAGGGGGAACCTACGAGCAGTACTTC. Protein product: CANSPDAGGTYEQYF.

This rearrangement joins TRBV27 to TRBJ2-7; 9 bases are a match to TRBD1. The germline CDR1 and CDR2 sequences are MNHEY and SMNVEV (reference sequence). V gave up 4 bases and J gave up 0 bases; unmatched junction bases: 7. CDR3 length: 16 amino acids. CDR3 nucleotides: TGTGCCAGCAGTTCACCCGGGACAGGGACCTCCTACGAGCAGTACTTC. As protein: CASSSPGTGTSYEQYF.

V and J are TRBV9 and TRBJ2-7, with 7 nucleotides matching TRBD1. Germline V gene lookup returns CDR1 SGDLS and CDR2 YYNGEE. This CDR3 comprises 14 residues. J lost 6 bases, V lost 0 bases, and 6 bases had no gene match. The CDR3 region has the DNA TGTGCCAGCAGCGTAGAGGGGGCGCGTAGCGAGCAGTACTTC. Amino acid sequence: CASSVEGARSEQYF.

CDR3 loop: CASSLAAPEQYF. CDR3 sequence (DNA): TGTGCCAGCAGCTTGGCCGCTCCGGAGCAGTACTTC. The chain links TRBV5-8 to TRBJ2-7; no definite D call. Trimming removed 0 bases from V and 7 bases from J, with 8 bases in between. The CDR3 totals 12 residues. Germline V gene lookup returns CDR1 SGHTS and CDR2 YDEGEE.

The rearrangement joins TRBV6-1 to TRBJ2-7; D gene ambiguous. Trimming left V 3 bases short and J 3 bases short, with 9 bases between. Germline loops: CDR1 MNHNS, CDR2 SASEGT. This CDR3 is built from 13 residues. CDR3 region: CASSDYGDYEQYF. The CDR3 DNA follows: TGTGCCAGCAGTGATTATGGAGACTACGAGCAGTACTTC.

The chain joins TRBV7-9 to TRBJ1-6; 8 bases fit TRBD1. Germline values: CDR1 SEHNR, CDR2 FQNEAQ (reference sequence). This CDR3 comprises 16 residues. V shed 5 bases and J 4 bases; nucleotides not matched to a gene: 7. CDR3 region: CASSPDRGQYNSPLHF. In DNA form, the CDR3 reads TGTGCCAGCAGCCCTGACAGGGGCCAATATAATTCACCCCTCCACTTT.

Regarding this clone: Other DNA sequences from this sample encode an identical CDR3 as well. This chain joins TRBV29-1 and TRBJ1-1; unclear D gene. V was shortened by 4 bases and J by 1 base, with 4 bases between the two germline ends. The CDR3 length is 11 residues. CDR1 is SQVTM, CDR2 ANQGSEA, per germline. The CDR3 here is CSVGQNTEAFF. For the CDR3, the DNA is TGCAGCGTTGGTCAGAACACTGAAGCTTTCTTT.

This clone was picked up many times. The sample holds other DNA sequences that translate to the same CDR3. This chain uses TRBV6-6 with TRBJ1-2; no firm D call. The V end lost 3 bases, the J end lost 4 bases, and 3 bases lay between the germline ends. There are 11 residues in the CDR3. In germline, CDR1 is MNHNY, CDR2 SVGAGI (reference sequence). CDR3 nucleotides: TGTGCCAGCAGTTATCTCTATGGCTACACCTTC. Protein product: CASSYLYGYTF.